One sample yielded the 21 T cell receptor beta chains listed below, sequenced in a study of CD8 T cells in Susac syndrome. A quantity of about 0.5 to 1 ug RNA underwent reverse transcription using random hexamers. TCRdb independently ran MiXCR on the immunoSEQ multiplex PCR reads; one entry per CDR3 protein. The data contain nearly 200,000 distinct CDR3 sequences, about 96% of them seen just once; the ten biggest clones take up 0.093%. Sample: CD4+ T cells from PBMCs. The receptors originated from a human donor with multiple sclerosis.

This clonotype was seen once. The CDR3 reads CSARDRVQETQYF. CDR3 bases: TGCAGTGCTAGAGATCGGGTACAAGAGACCCAGTACTTC. This chain joins TRBV20-1 and TRBJ2-5; D is ambiguous. Germline V gene sequence: CDR1 DFQATT, CDR2 SNEGSKA (reference sequence). V was cut by 0 bases and J by 2 bases, with 7 bases left in between. The CDR3 is 13 amino acids.

The chain couples TRBV20-1 to TRBJ2-3; D ambiguous. CDR1 and CDR2 from the germline V gene are DFQATT and SNEGSKA (reference sequence). Trimming took off 3 bases at V and 0 bases at J, with 10 bases between the two ends. There are 14 residues in the CDR3. The CDR3 here is CSARPRTSTDTQYF. For the CDR3, the DNA is TGCAGTGCTAGGCCCCGGACCAGCACAGATACGCAGTATTTT.

The V and J genes are TRBV10-3 and TRBJ2-1; the D gene is possibly TRBD1 (6 bases). Per germline, CDR1 ENHRY and CDR2 SYGVKD. The CDR3 runs to 12 residues. Trimming took 10 bases from V and 8 from J, leaving 15 bases between them. The CDR3 nucleotides read TGTGCCACCGGCCAAGGGGGAGATGAGCAGTTCTTC. This sequence encodes CATGQGGDEQFF.

V and J are TRBV9 and TRBJ2-2, with 7 bases aligning to TRBD2. Trimming cost V 6 bases and J 6 bases; bases outside gene matches: 2. CDR1 and CDR2 (germline): SGDLS, YYNGEE. The CDR3 loop spans 12 amino acids. CDR3 sequence reads: CASTTSAGELFF. In nucleotides, the CDR3 is TGTGCCAGCACCACTAGCGCCGGGGAGCTGTTTTTT.

Comment on this clonotype: A junction end diverges from the germline sequence, so it may reflect a read error. V is TRBV2 and J is TRBJ2-1; D is perhaps TRBD2 (5 bases). Per the germline V gene, CDR1 is SNHLY and CDR2 is FYNNEI. The CDR3 consists of 11 residues. The CDR3 region has the DNA TGTGCCAGCAGCGGAGGATTTGGTCTAGGCTTC. This gives the protein CASSGGFGLGF.

The chain is built from TRBV25-1 and TRBJ1-2, with D unclear. The germline CDR1 and CDR2 sequences are MGHDK and SYGVNS. V was trimmed by 3 bases and J by 8 bases, leaving 13 bases between them. CDR3 length: 13 residues. CDR3: CASSDRGVGGYTF. Here the CDR3 DNA reads TGTGCCAGCAGTGATCGGGGTGTCGGCGGCTACACCTTC.

This clonotype has a handful of counts. The chain carries TRBV27 and TRBJ2-7, with D unresolved. The CDR3 runs to 11 residues. V gave up 3 bases and J gave up 4 bases, with 4 bases separating them. In germline, CDR1 is MNHEY, CDR2 SMNVEV (reference sequence). The chain's CDR3 is CASSFGYEQYF. The CDR3 nucleotides read TGTGCCAGCAGTTTTGGGTACGAGCAGTACTTC.

In nucleotides, the CDR3 is TGCAGTGCTAGAGGGACCAAAAGCACAGATACGCAGTATTTT. Its translation: CSARGTKSTDTQYF. The chain couples TRBV20-1 to TRBJ2-3; D is undetermined. Trimming pared 1 base from V and 0 bases from J, leaving 8 bases between. The CDR3 is made up of 14 amino acids. The germline CDR1 and CDR2 sequences are DFQATT and SNEGSKA (reference sequence).

This clonotype was found once. The V gene is TRBV20-1, the J gene TRBJ2-2; D unclear. Trimming took 2 bases from V and 8 from J, leaving 9 bases between them. Germline V gene sequence: CDR1 DFQATT, CDR2 SNEGSKA (reference sequence). CDR3 length: 12 residues. The CDR3 loop reads CSARQRPGELFF. The CDR3 DNA reads as TGCAGTGCTAGACAGCGTCCAGGGGAGCTGTTTTTT.

The chain couples TRBV9 to TRBJ2-7, with D uncertain. This CDR3 region has 14 residues. V was pared by 0 bases and J by 0 bases, with 7 bases between. CDR1 and CDR2 from the germline V gene are SGDLS and YYNGEE. The chain's CDR3 is CASSVDWFSYEQYF. In DNA form, the CDR3 reads TGTGCCAGCAGCGTAGACTGGTTCTCCTACGAGCAGTACTTC.

This chain connects TRBV18 to TRBJ2-1; D perhaps matches TRBD2 (5 bases). This CDR3 region has 16 residues. Germline lookup yields CDR1 KGHSH and CDR2 LQKENI. Trimming left V 3 bases short and J 10 bases short, with 22 bases between. The CDR3 region has the DNA TGTGCCAGCTCACCGGTGGAGGCTTCCTTTCGTGGGGAGCAGTTCTTC. Translated, it gives CASSPVEASFRGEQFF.

This clonotype has just one count. The V call is TRBV6-6, the J call TRBJ2-5; 8 nucleotides line up with TRBD2. The CDR3 covers 13 residues. J gave up 3 bases and V 10 bases, and 7 bases lay outside the gene matches. Germline V gives CDR1 MNHNY, CDR2 SVGAGI (reference sequence). CDR3 nucleotide sequence: TGTGCCACGACTAGCGAGCGAGAAGAGACCCAGTACTTC. Translating gives CATTSEREETQYF.

The genes are TRBV20-1 and TRBJ1-5; D not resolved. Per the germline V gene, CDR1 is DFQATT and CDR2 is SNEGSKA (reference sequence). The CDR3 totals 15 residues. The ends were cut back, 5 bases at V and 0 bases at J, with 14 bases in the middle. This CDR3 is CSAVSAQHSNQPQHF. In DNA form, the CDR3 reads TGCAGTGCTGTCTCGGCTCAACATAGCAATCAGCCCCAGCATTTT.

The chain has TRBV5-4 and TRBJ2-1; 7 nucleotides align to TRBD1. CDR3 length equals 15 residues. The V segment lost 0 bases and the J segment 2 bases; nucleotides outside the gene matches: 2. Per the germline V gene, CDR1 is SGHNT and CDR2 is YYREEE (reference sequence). The CDR3 coding sequence is TGTGCCAGCAGCTTGGGGGGACAGCCCTACAATGAGCAGTTCTTC. Translation: CASSLGGQPYNEQFF.

The chain links TRBV5-1 to TRBJ1-2; D not resolved. V shed 6 bases and J shed 7 bases, with 16 bases lying between them. Germline CDR1 reads SGHRS; CDR2 reads YFSETQ. CDR3 length equals 13 residues. The CDR3 spells CASMGVIAGGYTF. The CDR3 DNA reads as TGCGCCAGCATGGGTGTGATTGCTGGTGGCTACACCTTC.

The chain recombines TRBV5-1 with TRBJ1-5; D not resolved. The length of the CDR3 is 15 residues. With 0 bases removed from V and 1 base from J, the gap between germline ends came to 8 bases. Germline loops: CDR1 SGHRS, CDR2 YFSETQ. The CDR3 nucleotides are TGCGCCAGCAGCTTGGAAGGGAACAGCAATCAGCCCCAGCATTTT. Translating gives CASSLEGNSNQPQHF. Supplemented by reference TRBV5-1 and TRBJ1-5, the full variable domain reads KAGVTQTPRYLIKTRGQQVTLSCSPISGHRSVSWYQQTPGQGLQFLFEYFSETQRNKGNFPGRFSGRQFSNSRSEMNVSTLELGDSALYLCASSLEGNSNQPQHFGDGTRLSIL.

V is TRBV29-1 and J is TRBJ2-3; D possibly corresponds to TRBD2 (5 bases). Germline values: CDR1 SQVTM, CDR2 ANQGSEA. V was pared by 4 bases and J by 6 bases, with 11 bases between. The CDR3 is 12 residues long. The CDR3 coding sequence is TGCAGCGTTGCGGAACGGGGTGATACGCAGTATTTT. This encodes CSVAERGDTQYF.

This chain uses TRBV29-1 with TRBJ2-7; TRBD1 aligns across 7 bases. The CDR3 consists of 13 residues. The V gene end was trimmed by 7 bases and the J gene end by 0 bases; junction bases not matched to a gene: 6. CDR1 is SQVTM, CDR2 ANQGSEA, per germline. In nucleotides, the CDR3 is TGCAGCGCGAAGGGGGACAGCTCCTACGAGCAGTACTTC. Its protein product is CSAKGDSSYEQYF.

V gene TRBV3-1 combines with J gene TRBJ2-1; the D is unclear. The germline V gene encodes CDR1 LGHDT and CDR2 YNNKEL (reference sequence). V lost 6 bases, J lost 7 bases, and 13 bases lay in between. CDR3 length: 13 amino acids. The CDR3 DNA reads as TGTGCCAGCAGACAAACTCTATTTAATGAGCAGTTCTTC. Amino acids: CASRQTLFNEQFF.

The V call is TRBV12-3 or TRBV12-4, the J call TRBJ2-1, with 9 bases lining up with TRBD1. The CDR3 totals 13 residues. V trimming: 8 bases; J trimming: 4 bases; junction bases outside the gene matches: 3. As DNA, the CDR3 is TGTGCCAGCCGACAGGGGGAATACAATGAGCAGTTCTTC. This codes for CASRQGEYNEQFF.

The chain recombines TRBV12-3 or TRBV12-4 with TRBJ2-1; perhaps D is TRBD1 or TRBD2 (5 bases each). The CDR3 sequence is 14 residues long. Trimming cost V 10 bases and J 2 bases, with 15 bases left between them. The CDR3 protein is CATLPGRTYNEQFF. The DNA for the CDR3 is TGTGCCACACTACCGGGACGTACCTACAATGAGCAGTTCTTC.